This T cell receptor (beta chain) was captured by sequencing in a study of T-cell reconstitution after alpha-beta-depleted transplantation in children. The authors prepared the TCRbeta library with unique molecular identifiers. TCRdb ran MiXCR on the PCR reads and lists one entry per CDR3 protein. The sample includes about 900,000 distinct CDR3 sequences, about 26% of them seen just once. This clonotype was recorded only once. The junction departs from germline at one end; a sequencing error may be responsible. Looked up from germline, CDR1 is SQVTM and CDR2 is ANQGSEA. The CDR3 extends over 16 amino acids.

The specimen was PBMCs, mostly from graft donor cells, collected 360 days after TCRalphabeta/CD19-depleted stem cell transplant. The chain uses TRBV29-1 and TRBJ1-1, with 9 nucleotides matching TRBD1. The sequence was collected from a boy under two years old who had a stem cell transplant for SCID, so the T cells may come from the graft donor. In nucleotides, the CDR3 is TGCAGCGTAGAAGGGACCGACAGGGGGATTAACACTGAAGCTTTCTTT. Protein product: CSVEGTDRGINTEAFF.